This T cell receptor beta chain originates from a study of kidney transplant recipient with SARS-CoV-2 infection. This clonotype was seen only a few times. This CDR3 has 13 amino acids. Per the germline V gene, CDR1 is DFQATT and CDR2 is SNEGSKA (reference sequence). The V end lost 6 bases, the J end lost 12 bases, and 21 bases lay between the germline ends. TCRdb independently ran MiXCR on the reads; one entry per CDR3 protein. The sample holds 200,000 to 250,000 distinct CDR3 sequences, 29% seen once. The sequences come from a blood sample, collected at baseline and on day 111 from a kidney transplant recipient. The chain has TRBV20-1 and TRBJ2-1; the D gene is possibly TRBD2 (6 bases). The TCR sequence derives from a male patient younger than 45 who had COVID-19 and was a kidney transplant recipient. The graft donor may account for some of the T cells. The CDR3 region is CSALPGGMGGQFF. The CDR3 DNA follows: TGCAGTGCGTTGCCCGGCGGGATGGGGGGGCAGTTCTTC.